The 29 T cell receptor beta chains below all came from one sample that was sequenced in a study of siplizumab effects on memory and regulatory T cells. Libraries were prepared by immunoSEQ multiplex PCR; TCRdb keeps only in-frame clonotypes and omits some of them. This sample has about 69,000 clones; around nine tenths occur once, and the top ten carry 1.5% to 2%. The sequenced sample consisted of Tregs sorted from blood. These receptor sequences come from a human donor in good health.

The rearrangement links TRBV7-9 to TRBJ2-5; 8 nucleotides agree with TRBD1. The end of the DNA aligns better with TRBJ2-7, so the J call may be wrong. This CDR3 contains 14 residues. Germline assignment: CDR1 SEHNR and CDR2 FQNEAQ (reference sequence). The CDR3 loop reads CASSLQQGAYEQYF. The CDR3 DNA sequence: TGTGCCAGCAGCTTACAACAGGGGGCCTACGAGCAGTACTTC.

The V gene is TRBV7-2, the J gene TRBJ2-7; no definite D call. Germline loops: CDR1 SGHTA, CDR2 FQGNSA. Trimming took off 4 bases at V and 0 bases at J, with 7 bases between the two ends. The CDR3 runs 13 residues. CDR3 bases: TGTGCCAGCAGCTCAAGAAGCTCCTACGAGCAGTACTTC. The encoded protein is CASSSRSSYEQYF.

This chain links TRBV30 with TRBJ2-3; D call uncertain. This CDR3 spans 15 amino acids. The ends were cut back, 2 bases at V and 0 bases at J, with 12 bases in the middle. Germline V gene data show CDR1 as GTSNPN and CDR2 as SVGIG (reference sequence). Written as DNA, the CDR3 is TGTGCCTGGAGTTCCTGGTCTTCTAGCACAGATACGCAGTATTTT. Translated: CAWSSWSSSTDTQYF.

In its sample, this clone was seen once. The chain employs TRBV9 and TRBJ1-4; D uncertain. The V and J ends lost 0 bases and 4 bases respectively, with 7 bases between them. The CDR3 has 14 residues. Per germline, CDR1 SGDLS and CDR2 YYNGEE. The CDR3: CASSVGGGNEKLFF. The CDR3 coding sequence is TGTGCCAGCAGCGTAGGAGGAGGTAATGAAAAACTGTTTTTT.

CDR3 protein: CASSYSGLVNYGYTF. The CDR3 DNA sequence: TGTGCCAGCAGTTACTCGGGGCTGGTTAACTATGGCTACACCTTC. The chain joins TRBV6-5 to TRBJ1-2; D might be TRBD1 (5 bases). The CDR3 length is 15 residues. V was clipped by 0 bases and J by 1 base, with 9 bases between them. Germline V gene lookup returns CDR1 MNHEY and CDR2 SVGAGI.

The chain couples TRBV15 to TRBJ2-5, with no clear D. The length of the CDR3 is 13 residues. V was trimmed by 6 bases and J by 3 bases, leaving 11 bases between them. Germline CDR1 LNHNV, CDR2 YYDKDF (reference sequence). CDR3 in DNA: TGTGCCACCAGTACGCCCCCCAAAGAGACCCAGTACTTC. Protein sequence: CATSTPPKETQYF.

This chain uses TRBV4-3 with TRBJ2-5, with TRBD2 identical over 8 bases. V was pared by 4 bases and J by 0 bases, with 4 bases of the junction left unmatched. CDR1 is LGHNA, CDR2 YSLEER, per germline. This CDR3 is built from 15 residues. The CDR3 reads CASSRAGDYQETQYF. DNA for the CDR3: TGCGCCAGCAGCCGAGCGGGAGATTACCAAGAGACCCAGTACTTC.

The chain recombines TRBV6-1 with TRBJ1-5; maybe TRBD1 (6 bases). This CDR3 has 14 amino acids. Deletions cut 6 bases from V and 9 bases from J, with 18 bases between. Germline CDR1 and CDR2: MNHNS and SASEGT. CDR3 region: CASRLTGTKGPQHF. DNA for the CDR3: TGTGCCAGCAGGCTTACCGGGACAAAAGGGCCCCAGCATTTT.

V is TRBV5-1 and J is TRBJ1-2, with D uncertain. V lost 0 bases to trimming and J lost 4 bases, with 13 bases between them. Germline CDR1 SGHRS, CDR2 YFSETQ. The CDR3 runs to 15 residues. Here the CDR3 reads CASSLDTGVFYGYTF. In DNA, the CDR3 is TGCGCCAGCAGCTTGGATACGGGAGTCTTCTATGGCTACACCTTC.

This clone has a single count. This chain uses TRBV28 with TRBJ2-3, with D perhaps matching TRBD2 (6 bases). The CDR3 contains 14 residues. In germline, CDR1 is MDHEN, CDR2 SYDVKM. V was shortened by 8 bases and J by 5 bases, with 17 bases between the two germline ends. CDR3: CASSPPAGLDTQYF. The CDR3 region has the DNA TGTGCCAGCTCTCCCCCCGCGGGGTTAGATACGCAGTATTTT.

The chain joins TRBV7-6 to TRBJ2-5, with D tentatively TRBD2 (6 bases). The germline V and J ends were trimmed by 5 bases and 5 bases, with 12 bases remaining between them. This CDR3 is 13 amino acids long. Per the germline V gene, CDR1 is SGHVS and CDR2 is FNYEAQ. CDR3 DNA: TGTGCCAGCAGCCCGACTAGATTGGAGACCCAGTACTTC. Protein product: CASSPTRLETQYF.

The chain carries TRBV9 and TRBJ2-1; weak D call: TRBD1 (6 bases). This CDR3 spans 13 amino acids. CDR1 SGDLS and CDR2 YYNGEE come from the germline V gene. Trimming left V 4 bases short and J 7 bases short, with 12 bases between. The CDR3 loop reads CASSRDIRNEQFF. The DNA of the CDR3 is TGTGCCAGCAGCCGGGACATAAGGAATGAGCAGTTCTTC.

V is TRBV7-2 and J is TRBJ1-2; D not certain. From germline, CDR1 is SGHTA and CDR2 FQGNSA. CDR3 size: 16 residues. V shed 1 base and J shed 8 bases, with 20 bases lying between them. The CDR3 DNA is TGTGCCAGCAGCTTAGATCAGGTGGCCACAGCGGAAGGCTACACCTTC. It translates to CASSLDQVATAEGYTF.

The chain employs TRBV7-2 and TRBJ1-6, with TRBD1 matching over 7 bases. CDR1 and CDR2 (germline): SGHTA, FQGNSA. Trimming at V came to 0 bases and at J to 3 bases, leaving 8 bases not matched to a gene. This CDR3 has 18 amino acids. CDR3 in DNA: TGTGCCAGCAGCTTAGCTAGAATAGGACAGGACTATAATTCACCCCTCCACTTT. Protein product: CASSLARIGQDYNSPLHF.

The J gene is TRBJ2-3, the V gene TRBV19, with TRBD2 matching 13 bases. V gave up 10 bases and J gave up 0 bases; unmatched junction bases: 10. Germline-derived CDR1 and CDR2 are LNHDA and SQIVND (reference sequence). This CDR3 contains 17 residues. CDR3 sequence (DNA): TGTGCCACCGCCTCACTAGCGGGAGGGCGTAGCACAGATACGCAGTATTTT. Its translation: CATASLAGGRSTDTQYF. The variable domain in full, with the rest retrieved from reference TRBV19 and TRBJ2-3, is DGGITQSPKYLFRKEGQNVTLSCEQNLNHDAMYWYRQDPGQGLRLIYYSQIVNDFQKGDIAEGYSVSREKKESFPLTVTSAQKNPTAFYLCATASLAGGRSTDTQYFGPGTRLTVL.

This clone was recorded a few times. V is TRBV6-1 and J is TRBJ2-1, with D possibly TRBD2 on 5 matching bases. From germline, CDR1 is MNHNS and CDR2 SASEGT. This CDR3 has 14 amino acids. Trimming took off 7 bases at V and 7 bases at J, with 17 bases between the two ends. The CDR3 nucleotides read TGTGCCAGCATCCCTGACTGGCGCGGGAATGAGCAGTTCTTC. Protein: CASIPDWRGNEQFF.

The table lists this clone with a count of one. The chain combines TRBV30 with TRBJ1-6; weak D call: TRBD1 (5 bases). From germline, CDR1 is GTSNPN and CDR2 SVGIG (reference sequence). The CDR3 spans 15 residues. V lost 2 bases and J 8 bases, leaving 16 bases between the germline ends. The CDR3 here is CAWSLRGPSYSPLHF. The CDR3 DNA is TGTGCCTGGAGTTTACGGGGACCCTCGTATTCACCCCTCCACTTT.

As to this clone: Other nucleotide sequences from this sample produce the same CDR3. The V gene is TRBV4-1, the J gene TRBJ2-2, with D tentatively TRBD2 (6 bases). This CDR3 has 15 amino acids. Germline CDR1 reads MGHRA; CDR2 reads YSYEKL. Trimming stripped 6 bases from V and 0 bases from J, with 11 bases between. CDR3 nucleotide sequence: TGCGCCAGCAGTCGCGGGGACTCGAACACCGGGGAGCTGTTTTTT. Its translation is CASSRGDSNTGELFF.

This chain uses TRBV19 with TRBJ2-3; 12 positions agree with TRBD1. V was clipped by 4 bases and J by 4 bases; unmatched bases: 9. CDR3 length: 17 residues. Germline assignment: CDR1 LNHDA and CDR2 SQIVND (reference sequence). CDR3: CASSKNTGTGGPDTQYF. The DNA for the CDR3 is TGTGCCAGTAGTAAAAACACCGGGACAGGGGGCCCAGATACGCAGTATTTT. The whole variable domain, remainder taken from reference TRBV19 and TRBJ2-3, is DGGITQSPKYLFRKEGQNVTLSCEQNLNHDAMYWYRQDPGQGLRLIYYSQIVNDFQKGDIAEGYSVSREKKESFPLTVTSAQKNPTAFYLCASSKNTGTGGPDTQYFGPGTRLTVL.

Written as DNA, the CDR3 is TGTGCCAGCAGCCAATCAGGTGGTAGGGGGGCCTACGAGCAGTACTTC. Protein sequence: CASSQSGGRGAYEQYF. This chain connects TRBV16 to TRBJ2-7; D could derive from TRBD1 or TRBD2 (6 bases each). Trimming cost V 0 bases and J 2 bases, with 14 bases left between them. This CDR3 spans 16 amino acids. The V gene's germline CDR1 is KGHSY and CDR2 FQNENV.

The chain joins TRBV2 to TRBJ2-7; D is ambiguous. V was cut by 8 bases and J by 12 bases, with 14 bases left in between. This CDR3 region has 10 residues. Germline V CDR1 and CDR2: SNHLY, FYNNEI. The CDR3 DNA follows: TGTGCCAGCCGATCTAGGGTTCTGTACTTC. This codes for CASRSRVLYF.

The V gene is TRBV11-3, the J gene TRBJ2-6; 7 nucleotides agree with TRBD1. V lost 5 bases to trimming and J lost 4 bases; unmatched junction nucleotides: 8. This CDR3 region has 16 residues. CDR1 and CDR2 (germline): SGHNT, YENEEA. CDR3 protein: CASSKGQAGGANVLTF. The CDR3 coding sequence is TGTGCCAGCAGCAAAGGACAGGCTGGAGGGGCCAACGTCCTGACTTTC.

CDR3 protein: CASSPASGRVADTQYF. CDR3 DNA: TGCGCCAGCAGCCCCGCTAGCGGGAGGGTCGCAGATACGCAGTATTTT. This chain joins TRBV5-1 and TRBJ2-3, with 12 bases matching TRBD2. With 4 bases clipped from V and 4 bases from J, the junction kept 7 bases outside the gene matches. The CDR3 runs 16 residues. CDR1 and CDR2 (germline): SGHRS, YFSETQ.

This clone was detected once. This sequence joins TRBV21-1 and TRBJ2-1; TRBD2, the table's D call, lacks a check against the DNA. TRBV21-1 is recorded as a pseudogene. The CDR3 length is 17 residues. CDR3 sequence reads: CASSKNRTSGPYNEQFF. The CDR3 DNA reads TGTGCCAGCAGCAAAAATCGGACTAGCGGGCCCTACAATGAGCAGTTCTTC.

The chain recombines TRBV7-9 with TRBJ2-7; no reliable D call. CDR3 length: 15 residues. Germline assignment: CDR1 SEHNR and CDR2 FQNEAQ (reference sequence). The V gene lost 1 base and the J gene lost 0 bases, with 10 bases spanning the gap. The CDR3 is CASSLGPTSSYEQYF. For the CDR3, the DNA is TGTGCCAGCAGCTTAGGGCCCACCAGCTCCTACGAGCAGTACTTC.

In this sample, this clone turned up a few times. The rearrangement uses TRBV30 and TRBJ2-2; D remains ambiguous. V lost 3 bases, J lost 5 bases, and 4 bases lay in between. This CDR3 region has 11 residues. In germline, CDR1 is GTSNPN, CDR2 SVGIG (reference sequence). CDR3 residues: CAWSSTGELFF. In DNA, the CDR3 is TGTGCCTGGAGCAGTACCGGGGAGCTGTTTTTT.

CDR3 sequence: CASSTDYTYEQYF. The DNA of the CDR3 is TGCGCCAGCAGCACGGATTATACCTACGAGCAGTACTTC. The chain uses TRBV5-1 and TRBJ2-7; D gene ambiguous. Trimming cost V 4 bases and J 2 bases, with 10 bases left between them. Germline lookup yields CDR1 SGHRS and CDR2 YFSETQ. The CDR3 length is 13 residues.

This clone occurred a few times. The chain is built from TRBV6-1 and TRBJ1-1; no clear D gene. The V gene's germline CDR1 is MNHNS and CDR2 SASEGT. V lost 10 bases, J lost 0 bases, and 9 bases lay in between. This CDR3 region has 12 residues. The CDR3 DNA reads TGTGCCATCCGTTTTATGAACACTGAAGCTTTCTTT. Residues: CAIRFMNTEAFF.

The chain employs TRBV5-4 and TRBJ2-2, with D hard to call. The germline V and J ends were trimmed by 0 bases and 6 bases, with 9 bases remaining between them. The CDR3 sequence is 14 residues long. Germline-derived CDR1 and CDR2 are SGHNT and YYREEE (reference sequence). DNA of the CDR3: TGTGCCAGCAGCTTGGGTCCACGATCCGGGGAGCTGTTTTTT. Translation gives CASSLGPRSGELFF.